One sample yielded the 27 T cell receptor beta chains listed below, sequenced in a study of vaccination and CD4 T cells after COVID-19. As for treatment: approximately 9-day PBMC culture with coronavirus spike peptide pools or control peptides (ViraFEST assay). Their antigens remain unidentified. The assay that was used to sequence DNA from cultured CD4+ T cells was the Oncomine TCR Beta short-read assay. TCRdb used MiXCR to reprocess the PCR reads, holding one entry per CDR3 protein. The sample includes about 18,000 distinct CDR3 sequences, about three fifths of them seen just once. Sequencing was performed on CD4+ T cells from blood, cultured in vitro, taken before SARS-CoV-2 vaccination. These receptors all stem from a human donor who had recovered from COVID-19.

The rearrangement joins TRBV6-1 to TRBJ2-1, with 7 bases matching TRBD2. The junction had 8 bases not matched to a gene; V was cut back by 6 bases and J by 0 bases. CDR1 MNHNS and CDR2 SASEGT come from the germline V gene. The length of the CDR3 is 16 residues. Here the CDR3 reads CASSGRRSYSYNEQFF. Here the CDR3 DNA reads TGTGCCAGCAGCGGGAGGCGGAGCTACTCCTACAATGAGCAGTTCTTC.

The chain combines TRBV5-1 with TRBJ1-5; D may be TRBD1 (6 bases). There are 15 residues in the CDR3. CDR1 is SGHRS, CDR2 YFSETQ, per germline. V lost 4 bases and J 3 bases, leaving 14 bases between the germline ends. CDR3: CASSLGAGPNQPQHF. The CDR3 coding sequence is TGCGCCAGCAGCCTGGGGGCAGGGCCCAATCAGCCCCAGCATTTT.

This chain uses TRBV11-3 with TRBJ1-1, with no clear D. The CDR3 has 13 residues. Germline assignment: CDR1 SGHNT and CDR2 YENEEA. V was shortened by 1 base and J by 1 base, with 4 bases between the two germline ends. The DNA of the CDR3 is TGTGCCAGCAGCTTAGCGGGGAACACTGAAGCTTTCTTT. Translating it yields CASSLAGNTEAFF.

This clonotype was found once. The J gene is TRBJ2-5, the V gene TRBV20-1, with a weak D call TRBD1 (6 bases). The CDR3 extends over 14 amino acids. Germline-derived CDR1 and CDR2 are DFQATT and SNEGSKA (reference sequence). Trimming pared 6 bases from V and 0 bases from J, leaving 14 bases between. The DNA for the CDR3 is TGCAGTGCCATGAGGACAGCCAACCAAGAGACCCAGTACTTC. Translation gives CSAMRTANQETQYF.

This clonotype is a singleton in its sample. J is TRBJ2-7 and V is TRBV20-1; D is perhaps TRBD2 (6 bases). This CDR3 is built from 18 residues. CDR1 is DFQATT and CDR2 is SNEGSKA in the germline V gene (reference sequence). V shed 5 bases and J shed 0 bases, with 26 bases lying between them. Here the CDR3 reads CSAPHPPSGTQSSYEQYF. The CDR3 coding sequence is TGCAGTGCTCCACATCCCCCGTCCGGGACTCAGAGCTCCTACGAGCAGTACTTC.

This clonotype was observed a few times. The rearrangement uses TRBV23-1 and TRBJ1-5; D may be TRBD1 (5 bases). TRBV23-1 is labeled an ORF, and its function is uncertain. V was trimmed by 5 bases and J by 6 bases, leaving 14 bases between them. The CDR3 length is 14 residues. CDR3 nucleotides: TGCGCCAGCAGTATCAGAGGGGAAGGTCAGCCCCAGCATTTT. This gives the protein CASSIRGEGQPQHF.

This clonotype occurred a few times. V gene TRBV6-1 combines with J gene TRBJ2-5; 10 positions match TRBD2. V was pared by 3 bases and J by 2 bases, with 3 bases of the junction left unmatched. The CDR3 loop spans 15 amino acids. Per germline, CDR1 MNHNS and CDR2 SASEGT. Here the CDR3 reads CASSDLAGGQETQYF. In DNA form, the CDR3 reads TGTGCCAGCAGTGATTTAGCGGGAGGACAAGAGACCCAGTACTTC.

This chain connects TRBV20-1 to TRBJ2-5; tentatively, D is TRBD2 (6 bases). The CDR3 covers 13 residues. Trimming shortened V by 3 bases and J by 3 bases, and 11 bases separated the two germline ends. Per germline, CDR1 DFQATT and CDR2 SNEGSKA (reference sequence). CDR3 residues: CSASGTPKETQYF. DNA for the CDR3: TGCAGTGCTAGCGGGACTCCTAAAGAGACCCAGTACTTC.

This clonotype was detected a few times. The rearrangement uses TRBV20-1 and TRBJ2-5; TRBD2 matches 9 bases. V gave up 3 bases and J gave up 4 bases; unmatched junction bases: 9. In germline, CDR1 is DFQATT, CDR2 SNEGSKA (reference sequence). This CDR3 is 15 amino acids long. The CDR3 DNA is TGCAGTGCTAGGAATTTAGCGGGAGTGGTAGAGACCCAGTACTTC. Translating gives CSARNLAGVVETQYF.

CDR3 nucleotide sequence: TGTGCCAGCAGGACTAGCGGGATCTACGAGCAGTACTTC. Protein product: CASRTSGIYEQYF. The chain uses TRBV6-1 and TRBJ2-7; 11 bases agree with TRBD2. CDR3 length: 13 residues. CDR1 is MNHNS, CDR2 SASEGT, per germline. V was clipped by 6 bases and J by 3 bases; unmatched bases: 1.

This CDR3 reads CASSYSASGGNTIYF. Written as DNA, the CDR3 is TGTGCCAGCAGTTACTCGGCAAGTGGTGGAAACACCATATATTTT. The chain recombines TRBV6-5 with TRBJ1-3; unclear D gene. The CDR3 totals 15 residues. Deletions cut 0 bases from V and 3 bases from J, with 9 bases between. Germline CDR1 MNHEY, CDR2 SVGAGI.

This clonotype was detected once. The chain carries TRBV11-2 and TRBJ2-7; 8 nucleotides agree with TRBD1. This CDR3 is built from 13 residues. The trim removed 3 bases at V and 3 bases at J, leaving 1 base unmatched. Per the germline V gene, CDR1 is SGHAT and CDR2 is FQNNGV. The CDR3 DNA is TGTGCCAGCAGCTTGGACAGGGTCTACGAGCAGTACTTC. It translates to CASSLDRVYEQYF.

The rearrangement joins TRBV7-9 to TRBJ2-3, with D perhaps matching TRBD1 or TRBD2 (5 bases each). CDR1 and CDR2 from the germline V gene are SEHNR and FQNEAQ (reference sequence). The CDR3 totals 15 residues. V dropped 4 bases and J dropped 0 bases, with 11 bases sitting between them. The chain's CDR3 is CASSSGPQSTDTQYF. CDR3 sequence (DNA): TGTGCCAGCAGCTCGGGACCCCAAAGCACAGATACGCAGTATTTT.

This chain connects TRBV20-1 to TRBJ2-3; 7 nucleotides agree with TRBD2. V lost 3 bases and J lost 4; bases outside the gene matches: 4. Looked up from germline, CDR1 is DFQATT and CDR2 is SNEGSKA (reference sequence). The CDR3 has 13 amino acids. The CDR3 sequence is CSASRGEADTQYF. CDR3 coding DNA: TGCAGTGCTAGCCGGGGGGAAGCAGATACGCAGTATTTT.

This chain joins TRBV14 and TRBJ2-7; D is perhaps TRBD1 (6 bases). The CDR3 contains 15 residues. The V and J ends lost 0 bases and 3 bases respectively, with 12 bases between them. Germline CDR1 and CDR2: SGHDN and FVKESK. The CDR3 DNA follows: TGTGCCAGCAGCCAAGACTGGGACACCTACTACGAGCAGTACTTC. Its translation: CASSQDWDTYYEQYF.

The chain couples TRBV28 to TRBJ2-7; 7 bases map to TRBD1. The junction had 7 bases not matched to a gene; V was cut back by 10 bases and J by 4 bases. The CDR3 runs to 12 residues. Germline CDR1 is MDHEN and CDR2 is SYDVKM. The CDR3 reads CAIEGARYEQYF. CDR3 in DNA: TGTGCCATCGAGGGGGCGCGATACGAGCAGTACTTC.

The genes are TRBV21-1 and TRBJ1-2; TRBD1 was called by the table and not checked on the DNA. TRBV21-1 is termed a pseudogene. The CDR3 has 16 amino acids. Here the CDR3 DNA reads TGTGCCAGCAGCAAAACAGGAGTTACCGCTAACTATGGCTACACCTTC. Translation: CASSKTGVTANYGYTF.

J is TRBJ1-1 and V is TRBV27; D may be TRBD1 (6 bases). CDR3 length equals 15 residues. V dropped 6 bases and J dropped 5 bases, with 19 bases sitting between them. Germline CDR1 is MNHEY and CDR2 is SMNVEV (reference sequence). The chain's CDR3 is CASSLSNGGATEAFF. As DNA, the CDR3 is TGTGCCAGCAGCCTCTCCAATGGGGGGGCAACTGAAGCTTTCTTT.

The chain has TRBV20-1 and TRBJ2-1; 10 bases match TRBD2. CDR1 is DFQATT, CDR2 SNEGSKA, per germline (reference sequence). The J segment lost 1 base and the V segment lost 6 bases, leaving 3 bases of the junction unmatched. The CDR3 spans 14 residues. CDR3 DNA: TGCAGTGCCAGTAGCGGGAGGTCCTACAATGAGCAGTTCTTC. Amino acids: CSASSGRSYNEQFF.

CDR3 in amino acids: CASSGRWTSGSKRQFF. CDR3 nucleotides: TGTGCCAGCAGCGGACGGTGGACTAGCGGGAGCAAGAGGCAGTTCTTC. This sequence joins TRBV7-9 and TRBJ2-1, with 13 bases lining up with TRBD2. Germline CDR1 is SEHNR and CDR2 is FQNEAQ (reference sequence). There are 16 residues in the CDR3. After removal of 5 bases from V and 12 bases from J, the junction contained 13 bases not matched to a gene.

The chain couples TRBV20-1 to TRBJ1-3; 7 bases agree with TRBD1. Losses at the gene ends were 5 bases for V and 0 bases for J; bases not matched to a gene: 4. The CDR3 totals 14 residues. The germline CDR1 and CDR2 sequences are DFQATT and SNEGSKA (reference sequence). The CDR3 region is CSALTGASGNTIYF. In DNA, the CDR3 is TGCAGTGCTTTAACAGGGGCCTCTGGAAACACCATATATTTT.

V is TRBV5-4 and J is TRBJ1-6, with 9 bases fitting TRBD1. The germline V gene encodes CDR1 SGHNT and CDR2 YYREEE (reference sequence). V was clipped by 0 bases and J by 5 bases; unmatched bases: 3. This CDR3 is built from 16 residues. The CDR3 sequence is CASSLGGTGHNSPLHF. CDR3 sequence (DNA): TGTGCCAGCAGCTTGGGCGGGACAGGGCATAATTCACCCCTCCACTTT.

V usage is TRBV20-1 and J usage is TRBJ2-3; no clear D. The germline gives CDR1 DFQATT, CDR2 SNEGSKA (reference sequence). The CDR3 totals 10 residues. The CDR3 sequence: CSPSTDTQYF. In DNA form, the CDR3 reads TGCAGCCCTAGCACAGATACGCAGTATTTT.

This clonotype has a single count. The chain uses TRBV2 and TRBJ2-3; TRBD2 matches at 7 bases. There are 15 residues in the CDR3. V dropped 7 bases and J dropped 0; count of bases not matched to a gene: 7. Germline CDR1 SNHLY, CDR2 FYNNEI. In DNA, the CDR3 is TGTGCCAGCACCCCCACTAGCGCGAGCACAGATACGCAGTATTTT. It translates to CASTPTSASTDTQYF.

In this sample, this clonotype turned up a few times. The V gene is TRBV15, the J gene TRBJ1-5; D is uncertain. This CDR3 is 13 amino acids long. In germline, CDR1 is LNHNV, CDR2 YYDKDF (reference sequence). Trimming removed 6 bases from V and 2 bases from J, with 8 bases in between. The CDR3 nucleotides read TGTGCCACCAGTCAGCCGGGCAATCAGCCCCAGCATTTT. It specifies CATSQPGNQPQHF.

This clonotype was observed a single time. The chain has TRBV5-4 and TRBJ2-2; TRBD2 might be the D (6 bases). CDR1 SGHNT and CDR2 YYREEE come from the germline V gene (reference sequence). This CDR3 region has 17 residues. V lost 1 base to trimming and J lost 5 bases, with 18 bases between them. The CDR3 spells CASSLSGGLAGTGELFF. DNA for the CDR3: TGTGCCAGCAGCTTGTCAGGAGGGCTAGCCGGGACCGGGGAGCTGTTTTTT.

This chain uses TRBV20-1 with TRBJ2-1, with 11 positions matching TRBD2. The junction had 5 bases not matched to a gene; V was cut back by 3 bases and J by 4 bases. Germline CDR1 is DFQATT and CDR2 is SNEGSKA (reference sequence). The CDR3 extends over 15 amino acids. Here the CDR3 DNA reads TGCAGTGCTAGGCTAGCGGGAGGCTTATACAATGAGCAGTTCTTC. It codes for CSARLAGGLYNEQFF.